One sample yielded the 5 T cell receptor beta chains listed below, sequenced in a study of blood T cell repertoires in COVID-19 (dated by TCRdb to the early 2020s). Library preparation employed the immunoSEQ multiplex PCR assay. The immuneACCESS repertoire file appears here via TCRdb, limited to in-frame rearrangements. These files lack a portion of the clones; in checked studies, under half of the deficit traces to unresolved V genes, and the cause of the others is not known. The sample records about 110,000 clones, nearly 80% of which are singletons. Of the sample, roughly 17% falls within the top ten clones. Sequenced sample: peripheral blood. Receptor source: a woman over 75 with active or convalescent COVID-19.

V is TRBV7-9 and J is TRBJ1-1, with 7 positions matching TRBD1. Unmatched junction bases numbered 1, after V lost 2 bases and J lost 1 base. Germline assignment: CDR1 SEHNR and CDR2 FQNEAQ (reference sequence). The CDR3 covers 14 residues. DNA for the CDR3: TGTGCCAGCAGCTTAACAGGGGAGAACACTGAAGCTTTCTTT. Amino acids: CASSLTGENTEAFF.

J is TRBJ2-7 and V is TRBV27; TRBD2 agrees at 11 bases. Germline CDR1 MNHEY, CDR2 SMNVEV (reference sequence). The CDR3 covers 18 residues. J was trimmed by 5 bases and V by 5 bases; bases with no gene match: 17. The CDR3 spells CASSPIGALALAGDEQYF. The CDR3 DNA is TGTGCCAGCAGTCCCATTGGGGCTCTTGCACTAGCGGGAGACGAGCAGTACTTC.

This clone was detected only once. V is TRBV6-2 or TRBV6-3 and J is TRBJ1-6, with a possible D match to TRBD1 (6 bases). V was clipped by 1 base and J by 7 bases, with 11 bases between them. Germline CDR1 is MNHEY and CDR2 is SVGEGT. The CDR3 covers 15 residues. CDR3 in amino acids: CASSYWEQGNSPLHF. DNA of the CDR3: TGTGCCAGCAGTTACTGGGAGCAGGGGAATTCACCCCTCCACTTT.

The V call is TRBV9, the J call TRBJ1-6; tentative D call: TRBD1 (6 bases). V dropped 4 bases and J dropped 1 base, with 15 bases sitting between them. CDR3 length: 17 residues. The germline gives CDR1 SGDLS, CDR2 YYNGEE. This CDR3 reads CASSPRGGLSYNSPLHF. CDR3 coding DNA: TGTGCCAGCAGCCCTCGGGGGGGCCTGTCCTATAATTCACCCCTCCACTTT.

This clone was observed a few times. The V and J genes are TRBV9 and TRBJ1-1, with 9 bases fitting TRBD1. CDR1 and CDR2 from the germline V gene are SGDLS and YYNGEE. The J segment lost 0 bases and the V segment lost 1 base, leaving 7 bases of the junction unmatched. The CDR3 runs to 17 residues. CDR3 coding DNA: TGTGCCAGCAGCGTAACACCGACAGGGGGAATGAACACTGAAGCTTTCTTT. Translation gives CASSVTPTGGMNTEAFF.